The next 27 T cell receptor beta chains were all read from a single sample in a study of cytomegalovirus exposure and HLA in healthy donors. PCR used 60 Vbeta primers and 13 Jbeta primers. Libraries were prepared by immunoSEQ multiplex PCR; TCRdb keeps only in-frame clonotypes and omits some of them. Of roughly 180,000 clones in the sample, 70% to 85% were seen once. The sample was PBMCs. The source of these receptors is a woman between 25 and 40 years old in good health and CMV-seropositive.

Only a few counts were recorded for this clone. CDR3 in amino acids: CASSVESVNTGELFF. Written as DNA, the CDR3 is TGTGCCAGCAGCGTAGAAAGCGTGAACACCGGGGAGCTGTTTTTT. The V gene is TRBV9, the J gene TRBJ2-2; D uncertain. The ends were cut back, 0 bases at V and 1 base at J, with 7 bases in the middle. Germline V gives CDR1 SGDLS, CDR2 YYNGEE. There are 15 residues in the CDR3. The whole variable domain, filled in from reference TRBV9 and TRBJ2-2, reads DSGVTQTPKHLITATGQRVTLRCSPRSGDLSVYWYQQSLDQGLQFLIQYYNGEERAKGNILERFSAQQFPDLHSELNLSSLELGDSALYFCASSVESVNTGELFFGEGSRLTVL.

The gene calls are TRBV7-6 and TRBJ2-5, with D perhaps matching TRBD2 (5 bases). The CDR3 spans 13 residues. V was pared by 5 bases and J by 7 bases, with 14 bases between. Germline assignment: CDR1 SGHVS and CDR2 FNYEAQ. The CDR3 spells CASSDQDEGTQYF. The CDR3 DNA sequence: TGTGCCAGCAGCGACCAGGACGAGGGGACCCAGTACTTC.

The chain couples TRBV28 to TRBJ1-4, with D maybe TRBD1 (6 bases). The V and J ends lost 5 bases and 8 bases respectively, with 15 bases between them. The CDR3 extends over 14 amino acids. From germline, CDR1 is MDHEN and CDR2 SYDVKM. This CDR3 reads CASSLQGQEEKLFF. The CDR3 nucleotides are TGTGCCAGCAGTCTCCAGGGGCAGGAGGAAAAACTGTTTTTT.

The chain links TRBV28 to TRBJ1-1; perhaps TRBD1 as D (6 bases). The CDR3 is 13 residues long. The V end lost 11 bases, the J end lost 0 bases, and 13 bases lay between the germline ends. CDR1 and CDR2 (germline): MDHEN, SYDVKM. CDR3 protein: CAAGAHMNTEAFF. CDR3 bases: TGTGCCGCGGGGGCCCACATGAACACTGAAGCTTTCTTT.

The chain carries TRBV28 and TRBJ2-1; the D gene is possibly TRBD2 (5 bases). The CDR3 extends over 17 amino acids. CDR1 is MDHEN, CDR2 SYDVKM, per germline. Trimming cost V 6 bases and J 2 bases, with 20 bases left between them. The CDR3 here is CASSPEAIASPYNEQFF. Here the CDR3 DNA reads TGTGCCAGCAGCCCGGAGGCGATAGCGAGTCCCTACAATGAGCAGTTCTTC.

The chain couples TRBV5-6 to TRBJ2-2; no clear D. The CDR3 runs to 13 residues. Germline V CDR1 and CDR2: SGHDT, YYEEEE. V was clipped by 6 bases and J by 1 base, with 7 bases between them. Here the CDR3 DNA reads TGTGCCAGCAACAGACGGAACACCGGGGAGCTGTTTTTT. It is translated as CASNRRNTGELFF.

The genes are TRBV6-4 and TRBJ2-1; D unresolved. V lost 0 bases and J lost 5, with 8 bases in between. The CDR3 consists of 14 residues. Germline lookup yields CDR1 MRHNA and CDR2 SNTAGT. Here the CDR3 DNA reads TGTGCCAGCAGTGACTCGAGGAGAGACAATGAGCAGTTCTTC. Translated, it gives CASSDSRRDNEQFF.

V and J are TRBV19 and TRBJ2-7; D gene uncertain. Trimming removed 4 bases from V and 1 base from J, with 11 bases in between. The germline V gene encodes CDR1 LNHDA and CDR2 SQIVND (reference sequence). The CDR3 spans 14 residues. CDR3 DNA sequence: TGTGCCAGTAGTAACAGCCAACCATCCTACGAGCAGTACTTC. As protein: CASSNSQPSYEQYF.

The genes are TRBV4-3 and TRBJ2-2; weak D call: TRBD2 (5 bases). V dropped 1 base and J dropped 5 bases, with 8 bases sitting between them. Germline loops: CDR1 LGHNA, CDR2 YSLEER. This CDR3 has 14 amino acids. The CDR3, as DNA: TGCGCCAGCAGCCAAGGACGGGGAACCGGGGAGCTGTTTTTT. This gives the protein CASSQGRGTGELFF.

This sequence joins TRBV19 and TRBJ2-5; D possibly corresponds to TRBD1 (7 bases). The germline V gene encodes CDR1 LNHDA and CDR2 SQIVND (reference sequence). This CDR3 has 15 residues. V lost 0 bases, J lost 2 bases, and 10 bases lay in between. CDR3 residues: CASSIDQGGQETQYF. The CDR3 DNA reads TGTGCCAGTAGTATAGATCAGGGGGGTCAAGAGACCCAGTACTTC.

This clone showed up just once. V is TRBV7-9 and J is TRBJ1-3; D is ambiguous. The CDR3 runs 19 residues. V was cut by 5 bases and J by 0 bases, with 23 bases left in between. Germline lookup yields CDR1 SEHNR and CDR2 FQNEAQ (reference sequence). This CDR3 reads CASSPRRGDGYSSGNTIYF. The CDR3 nucleotides are TGTGCCAGCAGCCCCAGACGAGGAGACGGATATAGCTCTGGAAACACCATATATTTT.

The rearrangement links TRBV30 to TRBJ2-5, with 7 nucleotides matching TRBD1. There are 13 residues in the CDR3. The V gene's germline CDR1 is GTSNPN and CDR2 SVGIG (reference sequence). The V segment lost 6 bases and the J segment 3 bases; nucleotides outside the gene matches: 7. As DNA, the CDR3 is TGTGCCTGCGGGACAGTTGGTGAAGAGACCCAGTACTTC. As protein: CACGTVGEETQYF.

In its sample, this clone was seen once. The genes are TRBV5-1 and TRBJ1-1; the D is unclear. CDR1 SGHRS and CDR2 YFSETQ come from the germline V gene. V shed 7 bases and J shed 2 bases, with 27 bases lying between them. CDR3 length: 18 residues. CDR3 in DNA: TGCGCCAGCGGGTTCGGGAGGGCTATATCGGGCCCTAACACTGAAGCTTTCTTT. Translation gives CASGFGRAISGPNTEAFF.

The gene calls are TRBV30 and TRBJ1-2; the D gene is possibly TRBD1 (6 bases). CDR1 and CDR2 from the germline V gene are GTSNPN and SVGIG (reference sequence). CDR3 length equals 12 residues. Trimming cost V 5 bases and J 4 bases, with 11 bases left between them. CDR3 residues: CAWGGHLYGYTF. CDR3 DNA sequence: TGTGCCTGGGGGGGACACCTCTATGGCTACACCTTC.

V usage is TRBV10-1 and J usage is TRBJ1-1; D may be TRBD1 (6 bases). Germline V gene data show CDR1 as WNHNN and CDR2 as SYGVQD (reference sequence). The CDR3 runs to 13 residues. The V end was cut by 6 bases, the J end by 11 bases, with 19 bases between. CDR3 residues: CASRPTGSLEAFF. The DNA of the CDR3 is TGCGCCAGCAGACCCACAGGGTCGCTTGAGGCTTTCTTT.

This chain connects TRBV7-7 to TRBJ2-3; D is unclear. CDR3 length equals 18 residues. With 5 bases removed from V and 0 bases from J, the gap between germline ends came to 21 bases. Germline CDR1 and CDR2: SSHAT and FNYEAQ (reference sequence). The CDR3 bases are TGTGCCAGCAGCCATCGTTGGGCATTCATATTCAGCACAGATACGCAGTATTTT. This gives the protein CASSHRWAFIFSTDTQYF.

The chain couples TRBV7-8 to TRBJ2-5; tentative D call: TRBD2 (6 bases). The CDR3 is 18 amino acids. V was pared by 1 base and J by 0 bases, with 18 bases between. CDR1 is SGHVS and CDR2 is FQNEAQ in the germline V gene. The chain's CDR3 is CASSLDPRFGGNQETQYF. The CDR3 DNA reads as TGTGCCAGCAGCTTAGACCCCAGGTTCGGGGGAAACCAAGAGACCCAGTACTTC.

This clone was observed a single time. V is TRBV2 and J is TRBJ2-5, with a tentative D call TRBD1 (6 bases). The CDR3 consists of 16 residues. Germline loops: CDR1 SNHLY, CDR2 FYNNEI. Trimming left V 6 bases short and J 5 bases short, with 22 bases between. Here the CDR3 DNA reads TGTGCCAGCAGGGGGAATAACAGGGCCCCGAGGGAGACCCAGTACTTC. Encoded protein: CASRGNNRAPRETQYF.

The chain combines TRBV15 with TRBJ2-2, with D maybe TRBD2 (6 bases). V gave up 4 bases and J gave up 5 bases, with 14 bases separating them. Germline CDR1 reads LNHNV; CDR2 reads YYDKDF (reference sequence). The length of the CDR3 is 15 residues. CDR3 sequence reads: CATSNSGGGTGELFF. The CDR3 DNA reads TGTGCCACCAGCAATAGCGGAGGCGGGACCGGGGAGCTGTTTTTT. Complete variable domain (other parts from reference TRBV15 and TRBJ2-2): DAMVIQNPRYQVTQFGKPVTLSCSQTLNHNVMYWYQQKSSQAPKLLFHYYDKDFNNEADTPDNFQSRRPNTSFCFLDIRSPGLGDTAMYLCATSNSGGGTGELFFGEGSRLTVL.

The chain uses TRBV27 and TRBJ1-1; maybe TRBD1 (6 bases). This CDR3 has 16 residues. V was trimmed by 3 bases and J by 1 base, leaving 15 bases between them. CDR1 and CDR2 (germline): MNHEY, SMNVEV (reference sequence). This chain's CDR3 is CASSLLSGAPNTEAFF. The DNA for the CDR3 is TGTGCCAGCAGTTTGTTATCAGGGGCGCCGAACACTGAAGCTTTCTTT.

This chain joins TRBV7-9 and TRBJ1-2; TRBD1 matches 8 bases. This CDR3 spans 15 amino acids. In germline, CDR1 is SEHNR, CDR2 FQNEAQ (reference sequence). After removal of 5 bases from V and 0 bases from J, the junction contained 5 bases not matched to a gene. Here the CDR3 reads CASSIETGANYGYTF. The CDR3 bases are TGTGCCAGCAGCATTGAGACAGGGGCTAACTATGGCTACACCTTC.

V gene TRBV5-4 combines with J gene TRBJ2-5; D possibly corresponds to TRBD2 (5 bases). CDR3 length: 15 amino acids. Germline CDR1 is SGHNT and CDR2 is YYREEE (reference sequence). Between the trimmed V and J ends, which lost 4 bases and 5 bases, there was a span of 18 bases. The DNA for the CDR3 is TGTGCCAGCAGCCGGGGTATTGCCGGAGACGAGACCCAGTACTTC. Translating it yields CASSRGIAGDETQYF. The full variable domain, in which reference TRBV5-4 and TRBJ2-5 provide the parts outside the CDR3, is ETGVTQSPTHLIKTRGQQVTLRCSSQSGHNTVSWYQQALGQGPQFIFQYYREEENGRGNFPPRFSGLQFPNYSSELNVNALELDDSALYLCASSRGIAGDETQYFGPGTRLLVL.

The rearrangement joins TRBV5-6 to TRBJ2-3; D perhaps matches TRBD2 (5 bases). The CDR3 runs 13 residues. Trimming removed 1 base from V and 4 bases from J, with 7 bases in between. Germline-derived CDR1 and CDR2 are SGHDT and YYEEEE. The CDR3 sequence: CASSLSGSDTQYF. The CDR3 DNA follows: TGTGCCAGCAGCTTGAGCGGATCAGATACGCAGTATTTT.

This clone was seen only once. A junction end diverges from the germline sequence, so it may reflect a read error. The chain has TRBV2 and TRBJ2-7, with 7 positions matching TRBD2. Germline CDR1 SNHLY, CDR2 FYNNEI. This CDR3 has 13 amino acids. CDR3 nucleotides: TGTGCCAGCAGTGATAACGGGCCTAGCGGCAAGGACTTC. It yields the protein CASSDNGPSGKDF.

This clone was observed a few times. Here the CDR3 reads CASSQDTPKAGGLLEQYF. CDR3 nucleotides: TGTGCCAGCAGCCAAGATACCCCGAAAGCGGGAGGGCTTCTCGAGCAGTACTTC. This sequence joins TRBV14 and TRBJ2-7; 10 nucleotides agree with TRBD2. Germline trimming cut 0 bases from V and 6 bases from J; bases unmatched to any gene: 14. This CDR3 has 18 amino acids. Per the germline V gene, CDR1 is SGHDN and CDR2 is FVKESK.

This chain uses TRBV6-5 with TRBJ2-1; tentative D call: TRBD2 (6 bases). CDR1 and CDR2 from the germline V gene are MNHEY and SVGAGI. V was cut by 4 bases and J by 11 bases, with 15 bases left in between. The CDR3 totals 13 residues. The CDR3 region is CASSFPRLVQQFF. The CDR3 nucleotides read TGTGCCAGCAGTTTCCCACGACTAGTCCAGCAGTTCTTC.

J is TRBJ2-5 and V is TRBV9, with D maybe TRBD1 (6 bases). The germline V gene has CDR1 SGDLS and CDR2 YYNGEE. V was cut by 4 bases and J by 2 bases, with 15 bases left in between. The CDR3 is 15 residues long. Here the CDR3 reads CASSSGQHNQETQYF. CDR3 nucleotides: TGTGCCAGCAGCTCCGGACAGCATAATCAAGAGACCCAGTACTTC.